The 31 T cell receptor beta chains below were found in one sample sequenced in a study of OX40 agonist ivuxolimab in advanced cancers. Repertoires were generated with immunoSEQ multiplex PCR, while TCRdb's copy carries only in-frame clones and drops some. The sample has 65,000 to 70,000 clones, around 89% seen once. The sample here was CD4+ or CD8+ T cells sorted from blood, taken in a trial of the OX40 agonist ivuxolimab. The receptors shown here come from an adult with an advanced solid tumor such as melanoma, head and neck, liver or kidney cancer.

This rearrangement joins TRBV5-4 to TRBJ2-7; the D is unclear. The length of the CDR3 is 13 residues. Per germline, CDR1 SGHNT and CDR2 YYREEE (reference sequence). Trimming removed 3 bases from V and 7 bases from J, with 14 bases in between. This CDR3 is CASSSPPAWEQYF. The DNA of the CDR3 is TGTGCCAGCAGCTCTCCCCCAGCTTGGGAGCAGTACTTC.

V usage is TRBV19 and J usage is TRBJ2-7; D call uncertain. V was trimmed by 1 base and J by 2 bases, leaving 6 bases between them. The CDR3 runs 13 residues. CDR1 LNHDA and CDR2 SQIVND come from the germline V gene (reference sequence). The CDR3 DNA reads as TGTGCCAGTAGTATAGGCAGAGCCTACGAGCAGTACTTC. Translating it yields CASSIGRAYEQYF.

This clone was found once. This chain uses TRBV7-2 with TRBJ1-1, with D possibly matching TRBD1 (5 bases). With 1 base removed from V and 4 bases from J, the gap between germline ends came to 16 bases. CDR1 is SGHTA and CDR2 is FQGNSA in the germline V gene. The CDR3 is 16 amino acids. The CDR3 is CASSLDPGPVGTEAFF. CDR3 bases: TGTGCCAGCAGCTTAGACCCGGGACCGGTCGGCACTGAAGCTTTCTTT.

The J gene is TRBJ1-4, the V gene TRBV29-1; D is possibly TRBD1 (5 bases). The CDR3 is 12 residues long. Trimming removed 4 bases at V and 8 bases at J, with 11 bases between. Germline loops: CDR1 SQVTM, CDR2 ANQGSEA. CDR3 nucleotides: TGCAGCGTTGCACGGGGGAACGAAAAACTGTTTTTT. Protein sequence: CSVARGNEKLFF.

This rearrangement joins TRBV6-1 to TRBJ2-3; 9 nucleotides line up with TRBD1. Germline lookup yields CDR1 MNHNS and CDR2 SASEGT. The V and J ends lost 8 bases and 1 base, in that order; junction bases with no gene match: 1. The CDR3 is 13 amino acids. CDR3 residues: CASGDRGTDTQYF. The CDR3 nucleotides are TGTGCCAGCGGGGACAGGGGCACAGATACGCAGTATTTT.

The chain has TRBV18 and TRBJ2-1; 8 bases align to TRBD2. The V and J ends lost 5 bases and 4 bases, in that order; junction bases with no gene match: 1. The CDR3 runs 13 residues. Per the germline V gene, CDR1 is KGHSH and CDR2 is LQKENI. CDR3 bases: TGTGCCAGCTCAGAGCGGGAGTACAATGAGCAGTTCTTC. Its protein is CASSEREYNEQFF.

The rearrangement joins TRBV4-2 to TRBJ1-3; unclear D gene. CDR3 length: 14 amino acids. Germline assignment: CDR1 LGHNA and CDR2 YNFKEQ. The V and J ends lost 0 bases and 4 bases respectively, with 7 bases between them. The CDR3 DNA follows: TGTGCCAGCAGCCAAGATACGGGGGGAAACACCATATATTTT. Translating it yields CASSQDTGGNTIYF.

This chain joins TRBV30 and TRBJ2-7; a weak D match, TRBD1 (6 bases). CDR1 and CDR2 from the germline V gene are GTSNPN and SVGIG (reference sequence). Trimming pared 3 bases from V and 1 base from J, leaving 10 bases between. CDR3 length equals 13 residues. The CDR3 spells CAWSRTDSYEQYF. The CDR3 DNA reads TGTGCCTGGAGCCGGACAGATTCCTACGAGCAGTACTTC.

J is TRBJ1-6 and V is TRBV5-1, with 7 positions matching TRBD1. The CDR3 length is 15 residues. Trimming cost V 1 base and J 5 bases; bases outside gene matches: 3. From germline, CDR1 is SGHRS and CDR2 YFSETQ. CDR3: CASSLRQGHNSPLHF. CDR3 nucleotide sequence: TGCGCCAGCAGCTTGCGACAGGGACATAATTCACCCCTCCACTTT.

V is TRBV28 and J is TRBJ2-2, with TRBD2 matching over 13 bases. With 6 bases clipped from V and 6 bases from J, the junction kept 16 bases outside the gene matches. CDR1 is MDHEN and CDR2 is SYDVKM in the germline V gene. This CDR3 comprises 19 residues. CDR3: CASSPPRTSGRVVAGELFF. CDR3 sequence (DNA): TGTGCCAGCAGCCCCCCCCGGACTAGCGGGAGAGTGGTAGCCGGGGAGCTGTTTTTT.

This chain connects TRBV11-3 to TRBJ2-1; 7 nucleotides align to TRBD1. J was trimmed by 4 bases and V by 1 base; bases with no gene match: 4. Per the germline V gene, CDR1 is SGHNT and CDR2 is YENEEA. The CDR3 has 15 residues. The CDR3 DNA is TGTGCCAGCAGCTTAGCCGGGACAGAATACAATGAGCAGTTCTTC. Its protein is CASSLAGTEYNEQFF.

In its sample, this clone was seen once. This chain joins TRBV28 and TRBJ1-2; D gene unclear. Per the germline V gene, CDR1 is MDHEN and CDR2 is SYDVKM. The CDR3 contains 14 residues. Trimming removed 3 bases at V and 0 bases at J, with 8 bases between. The CDR3 loop reads CASSLANANYGYTF. CDR3 sequence (DNA): TGTGCCAGCAGTTTGGCAAACGCTAACTATGGCTACACCTTC.

The chain couples TRBV25-1 to TRBJ1-2; D is possibly TRBD1 (5 bases). Trimming took 5 bases from V and 3 from J, leaving 13 bases between them. Germline loops: CDR1 MGHDK, CDR2 SYGVNS. The CDR3 has 14 residues. The CDR3 DNA reads TGTGCCAGCAGTACAACAGGAGCTCACTATGGCTACACCTTC. Protein sequence: CASSTTGAHYGYTF.

The chain has TRBV19 and TRBJ1-5; 8 bases align to TRBD1. This CDR3 region has 15 residues. V was pared by 4 bases and J by 0 bases, with 2 bases of the junction left unmatched. The germline CDR1 and CDR2 sequences are LNHDA and SQIVND (reference sequence). This chain's CDR3 is CASSRGQDSNQPQHF. The CDR3 DNA reads as TGTGCCAGTAGTAGGGGACAGGATAGCAATCAGCCCCAGCATTTT.

J is TRBJ2-7 and V is TRBV19; no clear D. The V gene lost 10 bases and the J gene lost 3 bases, with 13 bases spanning the gap. Per the germline V gene, CDR1 is LNHDA and CDR2 is SQIVND (reference sequence). This CDR3 comprises 12 residues. The CDR3 DNA reads as TGTGCCACCAAGTCTGGGGTCTACGAGCAGTACTTC. The encoded protein is CATKSGVYEQYF. Using reference TRBV19 and TRBJ2-7 for the parts outside the CDR3, the full variable domain is DGGITQSPKYLFRKEGQNVTLSCEQNLNHDAMYWYRQDPGQGLRLIYYSQIVNDFQKGDIAEGYSVSREKKESFPLTVTSAQKNPTAFYLCATKSGVYEQYFGPGTRLTVT.

The rearrangement uses TRBV20-1 and TRBJ2-1, with D perhaps being TRBD1 or TRBD2 (5 bases each). Germline V gene data show CDR1 as DFQATT and CDR2 as SNEGSKA (reference sequence). CDR3 size: 11 residues. V lost 3 bases, J lost 8 bases, and 8 bases lay in between. This chain's CDR3 is CSARGVDEQFF. The CDR3 DNA is TGCAGTGCTAGGGGGGTTGATGAGCAGTTCTTC.

V gene TRBV10-3 combines with J gene TRBJ1-1; 11 nucleotides agree with TRBD1. This CDR3 region has 13 residues. Germline lookup yields CDR1 ENHRY and CDR2 SYGVKD. V dropped 6 bases and J dropped 8; count of bases not matched to a gene: 5. For the CDR3, the DNA is TGTGCCATCAGAGAGGACAGGGGGCAAGAAGCTTTCTTT. It translates to CAIREDRGQEAFF.

CDR3 coding DNA: TGTGCCAGCAGCTCGACAGGATGGAATTCACCCCTCCACTTT. Encoded protein: CASSSTGWNSPLHF. This chain connects TRBV5-4 to TRBJ1-6; the D gene is possibly TRBD1 (6 bases). Germline V lookup: CDR1 SGHNT, CDR2 YYREEE (reference sequence). Trimming stripped 3 bases from V and 7 bases from J, with 11 bases between. CDR3 length equals 14 residues.

This rearrangement joins TRBV7-3 to TRBJ2-4; D is possibly TRBD2 (6 bases). This CDR3 region has 14 residues. V gave up 0 bases and J gave up 10 bases, with 13 bases separating them. Germline CDR1 and CDR2: SGHTA and FQGTGA. The CDR3 DNA reads as TGTGCCAGCAGCTTAACGGGCGGGACGGGAATTCAGTACTTC. It codes for CASSLTGGTGIQYF.

The chain combines TRBV7-6 with TRBJ2-2; a weak D match, TRBD2 (6 bases). The CDR3 loop spans 16 amino acids. Germline V gene data show CDR1 as SGHVS and CDR2 as FNYEAQ. The germline V and J ends were trimmed by 5 bases and 6 bases, with 19 bases remaining between them. The CDR3 loop reads CASSPPPGVKAGELFF. CDR3 coding DNA: TGTGCCAGCAGCCCCCCCCCGGGAGTGAAGGCCGGGGAGCTGTTTTTT.

The gene calls are TRBV7-9 and TRBJ2-3, with 10 bases fitting TRBD1. Looked up from germline, CDR1 is SEHNR and CDR2 is FQNEAQ (reference sequence). The CDR3 consists of 17 residues. The trim removed 1 base at V and 6 bases at J, leaving 10 bases unmatched. CDR3 sequence reads: CASSLGSGDRGRDTQYF. The CDR3 coding sequence is TGTGCCAGCAGCTTAGGGTCTGGGGACAGGGGTCGGGATACGCAGTATTTT.

The chain employs TRBV18 and TRBJ1-2, with D possibly being TRBD1 (5 bases). Trimming stripped 3 bases from V and 4 bases from J, with 15 bases between. The CDR3 is made up of 15 amino acids. Per germline, CDR1 KGHSH and CDR2 LQKENI. The CDR3, as DNA: TGTGCCAGCTCACCTACCCCGACAGATGGCTATGGCTACACCTTC. Its protein is CASSPTPTDGYGYTF.

The CDR3 spells CATSTSGTIGNTDTQYF. CDR3 nucleotide sequence: TGCGCCACCTCGACTAGCGGGACAATCGGAAACACAGATACGCAGTATTTT. The chain carries TRBV10-2 and TRBJ2-3; TRBD2 matches at 11 bases. V shed 10 bases, J shed 2 bases, and the junction held 14 bases outside the gene matches. CDR3 length: 17 amino acids. From germline, CDR1 is WSHSY and CDR2 SAAADI.

The chain has TRBV4-2 and TRBJ2-7; TRBD1 aligns across 7 bases. Trimming took 4 bases from V and 12 from J; bases not matched to a gene: 24. This CDR3 has 17 residues. Germline loops: CDR1 LGHNA, CDR2 YNFKEQ. CDR3 bases: TGTGCCAGCAGCCCGAGGGGGCGATTCTACGAGGGGGCCCAGCGGTACTTC. Translating gives CASSPRGRFYEGAQRYF.

This chain links TRBV29-1 with TRBJ2-5; no clear D gene. The ends were cut back, 4 bases at V and 3 bases at J, with 12 bases in the middle. Germline-derived CDR1 and CDR2 are SQVTM and ANQGSEA. The CDR3 spans 13 residues. CDR3 in amino acids: CSVGVSRKETQYF. As DNA, the CDR3 is TGCAGCGTTGGGGTGAGCAGGAAAGAGACCCAGTACTTC.

This chain connects TRBV19 to TRBJ2-5; D is unclear. V lost 6 bases and J 0 bases, leaving 8 bases between the germline ends. The CDR3 contains 13 residues. CDR1 and CDR2 (germline): LNHDA, SQIVND (reference sequence). The CDR3 bases are TGTGCCAGTAGATCAGAGTACCAAGAGACCCAGTACTTC. As protein: CASRSEYQETQYF.

This clone was seen only once. Here the CDR3 reads CASSEHRGGEKGEQFF. CDR3 DNA sequence: TGTGCCAGCAGTGAGCACCGAGGCGGGGAAAAGGGTGAGCAGTTCTTC. The J gene is TRBJ2-1, the V gene TRBV25-1; possibly TRBD2 for D (6 bases). The CDR3 runs 16 residues. Trimming shortened V by 3 bases and J by 9 bases, and 21 bases separated the two germline ends. The V gene's germline CDR1 is MGHDK and CDR2 SYGVNS.

V and J are TRBV7-2 and TRBJ1-6; TRBD1 agrees at 7 bases. The CDR3 spans 16 residues. Trimming removed 3 bases from V and 7 bases from J; junction bases left unmatched: 9. CDR1 and CDR2 from the germline V gene are SGHTA and FQGNSA. The CDR3 reads CASSFTTGAKNSPLHF. The CDR3 nucleotides read TGTGCCAGCAGCTTTACCACAGGGGCTAAAAATTCACCCCTCCACTTT.

The V gene is TRBV4-1, the J gene TRBJ2-3; D gene unclear. Germline CDR1 reads MGHRA; CDR2 reads YSYEKL. The CDR3 has 16 residues. The V end was cut by 1 base, the J end by 2 bases, with 13 bases between. The CDR3 region is CASSQGLGMNTDTQYF. The DNA of the CDR3 is TGCGCCAGCAGCCAAGGGCTGGGTATGAACACAGATACGCAGTATTTT.

V gene TRBV28 combines with J gene TRBJ2-1, with D unresolved. V was trimmed by 5 bases and J by 7 bases, leaving 6 bases between them. This CDR3 has 11 residues. CDR1 is MDHEN and CDR2 is SYDVKM in the germline V gene. DNA of the CDR3: TGTGCCAGCAGTAAACGGAATGAGCAGTTCTTC. Translated, it gives CASSKRNEQFF.

This clone appeared once. The chain joins TRBV6-1 to TRBJ2-7; TRBD1 matches 9 bases. This CDR3 spans 15 amino acids. V lost 7 bases, J lost 1 base, and 8 bases stayed unmatched. Germline V gives CDR1 MNHNS, CDR2 SASEGT. The CDR3: CASTGRQGVSYEQYF. CDR3 DNA sequence: TGTGCCAGCACGGGACGACAGGGGGTGTCCTACGAGCAGTACTTC.